A single sample gave rise to the 18 T cell receptor beta chains below, sequenced in a study of blood T cell repertoires in COVID-19. Data came from immunoSEQ multiplex PCR; TCRdb stores just in-frame clones and leaves some out. The repertoire holds about 190,000 clones, around nine tenths seen once, with less than 1.5% in the top ten. Input material: peripheral blood. These receptors came from a man aged 25 to 40 with acute or convalescent COVID-19.

V gene TRBV5-8 combines with J gene TRBJ1-5; no clear D gene. Germline lookup yields CDR1 SGHTS and CDR2 YDEGEE. The CDR3 has 17 amino acids. V shed 1 base and J shed 3 bases, with 17 bases lying between them. The CDR3 here is CASSLLSSAQPNQPQHF. DNA of the CDR3: TGTGCCAGCAGCTTGTTATCTTCAGCGCAACCCAATCAGCCCCAGCATTTT.

This sequence joins TRBV27 and TRBJ2-7; D not certain. The germline V and J ends were trimmed by 7 bases and 7 bases, with 17 bases remaining between them. Germline loops: CDR1 MNHEY, CDR2 SMNVEV (reference sequence). There are 13 residues in the CDR3. CDR3 sequence: CASTQARPREQYF. CDR3 sequence (DNA): TGTGCCAGCACCCAGGCCCGGCCTCGGGAGCAGTACTTC.

The rearrangement uses TRBV10-2 and TRBJ2-7; no firm D call. The CDR3 has 13 residues. Germline V gene data show CDR1 as WSHSY and CDR2 as SAAADI. V dropped 6 bases and J dropped 2 bases, with 11 bases sitting between them. Written as DNA, the CDR3 is TGCGCCAGCAGATCCGACACAGCCTACGAGCAGTACTTC. Translated: CASRSDTAYEQYF.

J is TRBJ2-1 and V is TRBV24-1, with D unclear. Trimming shortened V by 9 bases and J by 6 bases, and 14 bases separated the two germline ends. The CDR3 runs 13 residues. Germline-derived CDR1 and CDR2 are KGHDR and SFDVKD. The CDR3 DNA reads TGTGCCACCCCGGCAGACTTTGTCAATGAGCAGTTCTTC. This encodes CATPADFVNEQFF.

The chain couples TRBV27 to TRBJ1-5; D call uncertain. The CDR3 consists of 16 residues. Per germline, CDR1 MNHEY and CDR2 SMNVEV (reference sequence). The V end was cut by 3 bases, the J end by 0 bases, with 12 bases between. This CDR3 is CASSFTAELSNQPQHF. The CDR3 region has the DNA TGTGCCAGCAGTTTCACAGCCGAGCTTAGCAATCAGCCCCAGCATTTT.

V gene TRBV5-4 combines with J gene TRBJ1-1; D might be TRBD1 (5 bases). The V gene lost 1 base and the J gene lost 5 bases, with 15 bases spanning the gap. CDR1 is SGHNT, CDR2 YYREEE, per germline (reference sequence). CDR3 length equals 15 residues. The CDR3 sequence is CASSLSNRGGTEAFF. In DNA form, the CDR3 reads TGTGCCAGCAGCTTGTCTAACCGGGGGGGGACTGAAGCTTTCTTT. Filled out from reference TRBV5-4 and TRBJ1-1, the complete variable domain reads ETGVTQSPTHLIKTRGQQVTLRCSSQSGHNTVSWYQQALGQGPQFIFQYYREEENGRGNFPPRFSGLQFPNYSSELNVNALELDDSALYLCASSLSNRGGTEAFFGQGTRLTVV.

The chain employs TRBV5-1 and TRBJ2-3, with 7 bases that match TRBD2. Per germline, CDR1 SGHRS and CDR2 YFSETQ. The CDR3 is made up of 13 amino acids. The junction had 4 bases not matched to a gene; V was cut back by 9 bases and J by 0 bases. DNA for the CDR3: TGCGCCACCAAGCGGGGTAGCACAGATACGCAGTATTTT. Encoded protein: CATKRGSTDTQYF.

This chain connects TRBV24-1 to TRBJ2-1; TRBD2 matches 9 bases. CDR1 and CDR2 (germline): KGHDR, SFDVKD. This CDR3 region has 15 residues. V gave up 4 bases and J gave up 6 bases; unmatched junction bases: 6. The CDR3: CATSDPGLASNEQFF. In DNA form, the CDR3 reads TGTGCCACCAGTGACCCGGGACTAGCAAGCAATGAGCAGTTCTTC.

This clone was counted once. The chain carries TRBV7-3 and TRBJ2-5; no reliable D call. V shed 4 bases and J shed 7 bases, with 13 bases lying between them. CDR1 is SGHTA, CDR2 FQGTGA, per germline. The CDR3 covers 13 residues. CDR3 sequence reads: CASSSPPLGTQYF. CDR3 nucleotides: TGTGCCAGCAGCTCACCTCCCCTAGGGACCCAGTACTTC.

The chain carries TRBV11-2 and TRBJ2-2; maybe TRBD2 (6 bases). The CDR3 is 17 residues long. The ends were cut back, 0 bases at V and 2 bases at J, with 13 bases in the middle. CDR1 is SGHAT, CDR2 FQNNGV, per germline. The CDR3 sequence is CASSLDPGLPNTGELFF. The CDR3, as DNA: TGTGCCAGCAGCTTAGATCCGGGACTCCCTAACACCGGGGAGCTGTTTTTT.

The chain employs TRBV12-3 or TRBV12-4 and TRBJ2-3; D is undetermined. V was pared by 3 bases and J by 6 bases, with 7 bases between. The CDR3 length is 12 residues. The DNA of the CDR3 is TGTGCCAGCAGTTTGGATAGCGATACGCAGTATTTT. This codes for CASSLDSDTQYF.

V and J are TRBV5-1 and TRBJ1-3; unclear D gene. This CDR3 comprises 15 residues. Germline V lookup: CDR1 SGHRS, CDR2 YFSETQ. The V gene lost 0 bases and the J gene lost 2 bases, with 9 bases spanning the gap. The CDR3 region has the DNA TGCGCCAGCAGCTTGGGGGCTGAAACTGGAAACACCATATATTTT. Protein: CASSLGAETGNTIYF.

The V and J genes are TRBV5-1 and TRBJ1-6; 9 bases agree with TRBD1. The CDR3 has 15 amino acids. From germline, CDR1 is SGHRS and CDR2 YFSETQ. J was trimmed by 8 bases and V by 0 bases; bases with no gene match: 3. This CDR3 is CASSLGQGGYSPLHF. The DNA of the CDR3 is TGCGCCAGCAGCTTGGGACAGGGGGGATATTCACCCCTCCACTTT.

The chain employs TRBV10-3 and TRBJ1-5, with 10 bases aligning to TRBD1. Germline V CDR1 and CDR2: ENHRY, SYGVKD. V lost 10 bases to trimming and J lost 6 bases; unmatched junction nucleotides: 9. This CDR3 is 14 amino acids long. CDR3 nucleotides: TGTGCCACCTCGACAGGGGGCGCTGGTCAGCCCCAGCATTTT. Its protein is CATSTGGAGQPQHF.

This chain's CDR3 is CASSPRSGGPNNEQFF. The CDR3 region has the DNA TGTGCCAGCTCACCCCGGAGCGGGGGTCCAAACAATGAGCAGTTCTTC. The genes are TRBV18 and TRBJ2-1, with 8 bases identical to TRBD2. Germline CDR1 KGHSH, CDR2 LQKENI. This CDR3 has 16 amino acids. The V segment lost 3 bases and the J segment 5 bases; nucleotides outside the gene matches: 9.

This chain connects TRBV11-2 to TRBJ2-1; TRBD2 might be the D (5 bases). V was pared by 5 bases and J by 9 bases, with 8 bases between. The CDR3 spans 11 residues. CDR1 and CDR2 (germline): SGHAT, FQNNGV. This CDR3 reads CASSQEGEQFF. For the CDR3, the DNA is TGTGCCAGCAGCCAAGAGGGTGAGCAGTTCTTC. Filled out from reference TRBV11-2 and TRBJ2-1, the complete variable domain reads EAGVAQSPRYKIIEKRQSVAFWCNPISGHATLYWYQQILGQGPKLLIQFQNNGVVDDSQLPKDRFSAERLKGVDSTLKIQPAKLEDSAVYLCASSQEGEQFFGPGTRLTVL.

The chain joins TRBV18 to TRBJ1-1; perhaps TRBD1 as D (5 bases). V lost 4 bases to trimming and J lost 4 bases, with 16 bases between them. Germline assignment: CDR1 KGHSH and CDR2 LQKENI. CDR3 length equals 15 residues. CDR3 nucleotide sequence: TGTGCCAGCTCACTTCAGGACATCCGCCGCACTGAAGCTTTCTTT. This codes for CASSLQDIRRTEAFF.

CDR3 in DNA: TGTGCCAGCAGTAGGACAGGGATCGGCAATCAGCCCCAGCATTTT. As protein: CASSRTGIGNQPQHF. V is TRBV2 and J is TRBJ1-5, with 8 bases aligning to TRBD1. Germline CDR1 SNHLY, CDR2 FYNNEI. The length of the CDR3 is 15 residues. The trim removed 5 bases at V and 2 bases at J, leaving 5 bases unmatched.